The 18 T cell receptor beta chains below all came from one sample that was sequenced in a study of T-cell memory formation after mild COVID-19. TCRdb re-derived calls from the 5' RACE reads in MiXCR, one entry per CDR3 protein. In the table there are hundreds of thousands of distinct CDR3 sequences, roughly 15% of which are singletons. The sequencing input was PBMCs or a T cell subset sorted from them (not recorded which). The receptors come from a man between 18 and 35 years old who had mild COVID-19 (a few samples of this study predate the infection). Cell type and time point are not known.

V and J are TRBV6-1 and TRBJ1-1; D is undetermined. V was trimmed by 9 bases and J by 4 bases, leaving 12 bases between them. Germline V lookup: CDR1 MNHNS, CDR2 SASEGT. The CDR3 length is 12 residues. The DNA of the CDR3 is TGTGCCAGTTTTTCGAGGGCCACTGAAGCTTTCTTT. This gives the protein CASFSRATEAFF.

There are a few counts of this clonotype. V gene TRBV7-6 combines with J gene TRBJ2-3, with D unresolved. CDR3 length: 14 amino acids. Trimming left V 1 base short and J 5 bases short, with 10 bases between. Germline V gene lookup returns CDR1 SGHVS and CDR2 FNYEAQ. The CDR3 DNA follows: TGTGCCAGCAGCTTAGTCCGACGCGGAGATACGCAGTATTTT. Protein sequence: CASSLVRRGDTQYF.

This clonotype was observed a handful of times. The chain carries TRBV30 and TRBJ2-5; D is unresolved. This CDR3 contains 14 residues. Germline V gives CDR1 GTSNPN, CDR2 SVGIG (reference sequence). V dropped 0 bases and J dropped 4 bases, with 12 bases sitting between them. The CDR3 loop is CAWSVLYPGETQYF. The CDR3 DNA sequence: TGTGCCTGGAGTGTACTCTACCCGGGAGAGACCCAGTACTTC.

This clonotype appeared a few times. This chain uses TRBV6-5 with TRBJ2-5, with TRBD2 matching over 7 bases. CDR1 and CDR2 (germline): MNHEY, SVGAGI. The CDR3 consists of 15 residues. J was trimmed by 7 bases and V by 3 bases; bases with no gene match: 11. The CDR3 here is CASSYHGTTGGTQYF. The CDR3 coding sequence is TGTGCCAGCAGTTATCACGGGACTACGGGGGGGACCCAGTACTTC.

This clonotype appeared a few times. This chain uses TRBV4-1 with TRBJ1-2; TRBD1 is a possible D gene (6 bases). Trimming removed 3 bases at V and 7 bases at J, with 9 bases between. The length of the CDR3 is 12 residues. Germline assignment: CDR1 MGHRA and CDR2 YSYEKL. CDR3 sequence (DNA): TGCGCCAGCAGCCAGCAGGGGTTTGGCTACACCTTC. This translates into CASSQQGFGYTF.

The chain recombines TRBV6-4 with TRBJ2-2; 7 nucleotides align to TRBD1. CDR1 and CDR2 (germline): MRHNA, SNTAGT. CDR3 length: 16 residues. J lost 0 bases, V lost 7 bases, and 8 bases had no gene match. The CDR3 DNA reads as TGTGCCAGCAAAGTGACAGGGCGCGCGAACACCGGGGAGCTGTTTTTT. This sequence encodes CASKVTGRANTGELFF.

Only a few counts were recorded for this clonotype. The chain has TRBV7-9 and TRBJ2-3, with 9 bases identical to TRBD2. The CDR3 spans 17 residues. V lost 1 base to trimming and J lost 2 bases; unmatched junction nucleotides: 7. Germline assignment: CDR1 SEHNR and CDR2 FQNEAQ (reference sequence). The CDR3 DNA follows: TGTGCCAGCAGCTTAGAGGCTAGCGGGGACCCCACAGATACGCAGTATTTT. Amino acids: CASSLEASGDPTDTQYF.

The gene calls are TRBV30 and TRBJ1-5, with TRBD1 as a possible D gene (5 bases). Germline CDR1 is GTSNPN and CDR2 is SVGIG (reference sequence). The V end was cut by 0 bases, the J end by 11 bases, with 11 bases between. There are 12 residues in the CDR3. In DNA form, the CDR3 reads TGTGCCTGGAGTGTAATGGGGACTGCCCAGCATTTT. Translation: CAWSVMGTAQHF.

This clonotype was counted a few times. The chain employs TRBV6-5 and TRBJ2-3; D not resolved. This CDR3 is built from 13 residues. Trimming removed 1 base at V and 6 bases at J, with 8 bases between. From germline, CDR1 is MNHEY and CDR2 SVGAGI. This CDR3 is CASSYFRADTQYF. The CDR3 DNA follows: TGTGCCAGCAGTTACTTTCGGGCTGATACGCAGTATTTT.

CDR3 nucleotide sequence: TGTGCCAGCAGGAAGACAGGGGCGAGCACAGATACGCAGTATTTT. Its protein is CASRKTGASTDTQYF. The J gene is TRBJ2-3, the V gene TRBV6-6; 8 bases are shared with TRBD1. Per the germline V gene, CDR1 is MNHNY and CDR2 is SVGAGI (reference sequence). CDR3 length: 15 residues. Trimming removed 6 bases from V and 0 bases from J; junction bases left unmatched: 5.

The chain carries TRBV7-3 and TRBJ2-2, with TRBD1 as a possible D gene (5 bases). The CDR3 loop spans 14 amino acids. Germline V gene sequence: CDR1 SGHTA, CDR2 FQGTGA. V was shortened by 5 bases and J by 1 base, with 8 bases between the two germline ends. Here the CDR3 reads CASSIDRNTGELFF. The CDR3 region has the DNA TGTGCCAGCAGCATCGACAGGAACACCGGGGAGCTGTTTTTT.

This chain connects TRBV19 to TRBJ1-1; D is uncertain. The CDR3 length is 13 residues. Germline V lookup: CDR1 LNHDA, CDR2 SQIVND (reference sequence). Trimming pared 4 bases from V and 7 bases from J, leaving 13 bases between. This CDR3 is CASSTPGPHEAFF. The CDR3 DNA reads as TGTGCCAGTAGTACGCCTGGGCCTCATGAAGCTTTCTTT.

This clonotype turned up a few times. V usage is TRBV28 and J usage is TRBJ1-5; 11 bases agree with TRBD1. V lost 7 bases to trimming and J lost 7 bases; unmatched junction nucleotides: 12. Germline CDR1 reads MDHEN; CDR2 reads SYDVKM. There are 16 residues in the CDR3. CDR3 sequence reads: CASIQEGQGVRQPQHF. The CDR3 nucleotides read TGTGCCAGCATCCAGGAGGGACAGGGGGTCCGGCAGCCCCAGCATTTT.

The V and J genes are TRBV12-3 or TRBV12-4 and TRBJ1-1; possible D gene TRBD1, 5 bases. The CDR3 has 13 residues. The V end lost 7 bases, the J end lost 1 base, and 10 bases lay between the germline ends. CDR3 DNA sequence: TGTGCCAGCATCGCAGACAGGAACACTGAAGCTTTCTTT. Amino acids: CASIADRNTEAFF.

This clonotype came up a few times. This sequence joins TRBV5-1 and TRBJ2-5, with D perhaps being TRBD1 or TRBD2 (5 bases each). CDR3 size: 14 residues. V dropped 7 bases and J dropped 5 bases, with 18 bases sitting between them. Germline lookup yields CDR1 SGHRS and CDR2 YFSETQ. Written as DNA, the CDR3 is TGCGCCAGCGGACGACAGCCCCGAGGGGAGACCCAGTACTTC. This gives the protein CASGRQPRGETQYF.

This clonotype was counted ten times or more. This chain uses TRBV4-1 with TRBJ2-7, with TRBD1 matching over 7 bases. The germline CDR1 and CDR2 sequences are MGHRA and YSYEKL. The trim removed 3 bases at V and 2 bases at J, leaving 4 bases unmatched. The CDR3 spans 14 residues. The CDR3 nucleotides are TGCGCCAGCAGCCACCGGGACAGCCCCTACGAGCAGTACTTC. It encodes CASSHRDSPYEQYF.

This clonotype has ten or more counts. This rearrangement joins TRBV4-3 to TRBJ2-2, with D perhaps TRBD2 (5 bases). This CDR3 region has 16 residues. The V gene lost 0 bases and the J gene lost 5 bases, with 13 bases spanning the gap. Germline CDR1 LGHNA, CDR2 YSLEER. The CDR3 nucleotides read TGCGCCAGCAGCCAAGATCCCCCTCGGGATACCGGGGAGCTGTTTTTT. Encoded protein: CASSQDPPRDTGELFF.

V usage is TRBV5-1 and J usage is TRBJ2-3; weak D call: TRBD2 (5 bases). The V gene lost 4 bases and the J gene lost 6 bases, with 15 bases spanning the gap. Germline assignment: CDR1 SGHRS and CDR2 YFSETQ. The CDR3 length is 14 residues. The CDR3 DNA sequence: TGCGCCAGCAGCGGATCCCAACGGGGTGATACGCAGTATTTT. This encodes CASSGSQRGDTQYF.